Here is one T cell receptor beta chain with its context. The antigen remains undetermined. Germline loops: CDR1 SGHVS, CDR2 FNYEAQ. CDR3 size: 14 residues. The germline V and J ends were trimmed by 1 base and 2 bases, with 8 bases remaining between them. The PCR employed 60 Vbeta primers together with 13 Jbeta primers. Produced via immunoSEQ multiplex PCR; TCRdb's table is partial and in-frame only. The table has about 120,000 clones, approximately 72% seen once. The data originate from a study of cytomegalovirus exposure and HLA in healthy donors. Study overall: Roughly 80 million unique TCRs from HLA-typed donors made up an early data release. Among 398 genotyped donors, more than 65% fell in the Caucasian-associated ancestry cluster. Study-level points and caveats: A few chains linked to CMV were shown in vitro to be specific for CMV antigens. When presence/absence was analysed, sequencing depth was taken to be roughly uniform across donors.

Sequencing input: PBMCs. The rearrangement links TRBV7-6 to TRBJ1-2; unclear D gene. The TCR comes from a man aged 60 to 75 in good health and CMV-seropositive. CDR3 in DNA: TGTGCCAGCAGCTTAGGGCGAGGAAACTATGGCTACACCTTC. Translation gives CASSLGRGNYGYTF.